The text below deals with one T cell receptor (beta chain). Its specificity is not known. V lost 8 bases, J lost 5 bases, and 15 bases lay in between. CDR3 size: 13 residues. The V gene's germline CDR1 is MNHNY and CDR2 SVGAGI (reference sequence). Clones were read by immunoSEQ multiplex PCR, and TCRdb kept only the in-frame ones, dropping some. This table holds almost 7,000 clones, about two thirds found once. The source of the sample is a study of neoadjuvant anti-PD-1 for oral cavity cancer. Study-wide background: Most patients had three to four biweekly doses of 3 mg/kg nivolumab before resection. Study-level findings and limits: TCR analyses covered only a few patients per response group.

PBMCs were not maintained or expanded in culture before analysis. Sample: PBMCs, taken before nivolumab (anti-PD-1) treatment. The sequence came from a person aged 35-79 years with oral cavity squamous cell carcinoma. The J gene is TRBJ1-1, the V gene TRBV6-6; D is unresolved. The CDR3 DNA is TGTGCCAGCGAGGCCCGCCGGTGGACTGAAGCTTTCTTT. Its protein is CASEARRWTEAFF.